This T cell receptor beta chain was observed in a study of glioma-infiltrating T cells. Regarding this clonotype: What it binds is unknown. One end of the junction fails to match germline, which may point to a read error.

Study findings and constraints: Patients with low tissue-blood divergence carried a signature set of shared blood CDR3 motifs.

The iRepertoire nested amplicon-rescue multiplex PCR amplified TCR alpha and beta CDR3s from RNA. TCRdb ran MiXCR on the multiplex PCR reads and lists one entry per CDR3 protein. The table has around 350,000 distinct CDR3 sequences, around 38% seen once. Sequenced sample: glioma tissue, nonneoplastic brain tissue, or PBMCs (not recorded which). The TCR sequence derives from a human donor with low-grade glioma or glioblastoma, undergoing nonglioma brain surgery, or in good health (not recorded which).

CDR3 DNA: TGTGCCAGCGGCTTACTCCGGACAGCCGGGGAGCTGTTTTTT. Translated, it gives CASGLLRTAGELFF. The gene calls are TRBV7-6 and TRBJ2-2; perhaps TRBD1 as D (6 bases). The length of the CDR3 is 14 residues. Germline CDR1 SGHVS, CDR2 FNYEAQ.